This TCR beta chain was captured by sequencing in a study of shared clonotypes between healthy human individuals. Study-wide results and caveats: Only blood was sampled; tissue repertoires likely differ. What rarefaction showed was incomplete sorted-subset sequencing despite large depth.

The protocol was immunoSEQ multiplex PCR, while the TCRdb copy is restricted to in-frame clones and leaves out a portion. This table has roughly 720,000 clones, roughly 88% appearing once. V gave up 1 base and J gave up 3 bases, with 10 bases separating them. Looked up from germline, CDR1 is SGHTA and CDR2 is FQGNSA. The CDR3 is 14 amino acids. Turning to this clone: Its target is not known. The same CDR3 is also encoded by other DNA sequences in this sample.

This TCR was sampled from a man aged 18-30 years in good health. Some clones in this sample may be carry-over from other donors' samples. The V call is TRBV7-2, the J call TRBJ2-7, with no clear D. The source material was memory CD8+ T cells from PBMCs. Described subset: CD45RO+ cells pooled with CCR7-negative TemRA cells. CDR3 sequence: CASSLDWGLYEQYF. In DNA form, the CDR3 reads TGTGCCAGCAGCTTAGATTGGGGTCTCTACGAGCAGTACTTC.